This T cell receptor beta chain was identified during a study of CD8 T cells in ankylosing spondylitis. Findings of the study overall: Made up of fewer than ten highly homologous variants, a TCR beta motif appeared characteristic of ankylosing spondylitis blood. Some of these motif variants have turned up before, in reports on reactive arthritis synovial fluid and blood. There was reportedly significant enrichment of clones that were disease-linked in matched ankylosing spondylitis synovial fluid.

TCR beta libraries were made by quantitative 5'-RACE with molecular barcodes. Each CDR3 protein gets one entry after TCRdb re-called the 5' RACE reads with MiXCR. The sample records some 150,000 distinct CDR3 sequences, about 42% being singletons. V was trimmed by 0 bases and J by 4 bases, leaving 11 bases between them. The length of the CDR3 is 15 residues. Germline V gene lookup returns CDR1 LGHNA and CDR2 YNFKEQ. As for this clonotype: Antigen specificity is unknown.

The gene calls are TRBV4-2 and TRBJ2-3, with no clear D. This TCR was recovered from a male donor with ankylosing spondylitis. The sequenced sample was synovial fluid, either unsorted or a sorted T cell fraction (not recorded which). The CDR3 nucleotides read TGTGCCAGCAGCCAAGAGGGAAGGGATGCAGATACGCAGTATTTT. Translating it yields CASSQEGRDADTQYF.